This T cell receptor beta chain came from a study of early T cells in non-severe SARS-CoV-2 infection. The junction had 14 bases not matched to a gene; V was cut back by 7 bases and J by 5 bases. Germline V gene sequence: CDR1 SGHTA, CDR2 FQGTGA. This CDR3 spans 16 amino acids. This clonotype was recorded many times. One entry per CDR3 protein results from TCRdb running MiXCR on the 5' RACE reads. The sample contains 32,000 or so distinct CDR3 sequences, approximately 6% of which appear only once. This rearrangement joins TRBV7-3 to TRBJ2-1, with 7 bases identical to TRBD2. The sample comprised whole blood. The TCR originated in an adult who was a healthcare worker with PCR-confirmed SARS-CoV-2 infection or an uninfected control (not recorded which). The CDR3, as DNA: TGTGCCAGCACCCCTTCCGGTCTAGCGGAGGACAATGAGCAGTTCTTC. Amino acid sequence: CASTPSGLAEDNEQFF.